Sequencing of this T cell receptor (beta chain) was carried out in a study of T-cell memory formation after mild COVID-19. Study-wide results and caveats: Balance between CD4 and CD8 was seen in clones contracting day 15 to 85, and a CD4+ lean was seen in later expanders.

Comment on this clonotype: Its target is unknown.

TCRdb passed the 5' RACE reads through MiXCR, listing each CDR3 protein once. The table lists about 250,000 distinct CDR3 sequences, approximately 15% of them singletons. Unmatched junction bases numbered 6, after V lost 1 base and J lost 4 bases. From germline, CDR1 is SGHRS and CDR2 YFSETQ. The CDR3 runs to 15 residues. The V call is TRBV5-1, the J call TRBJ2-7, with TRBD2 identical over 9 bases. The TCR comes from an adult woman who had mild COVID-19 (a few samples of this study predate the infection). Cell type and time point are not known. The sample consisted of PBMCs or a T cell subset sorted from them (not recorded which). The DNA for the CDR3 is TGCGCCAGCAGCTTGCGTCCTAGCGGGACGTACGAGCAGTACTTC. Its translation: CASSLRPSGTYEQYF.